This T cell receptor beta chain is from a study of T-cell memory formation after mild COVID-19. This CDR3 spans 16 amino acids. Losses at the gene ends were 1 base for V and 1 base for J; bases not matched to a gene: 5. Germline-derived CDR1 and CDR2 are SGHDT and YYEEEE. Points from the study as a whole: A balance of CD4 and CD8 characterized clones contracting day 15 to 85, whereas later expanders leaned CD4+.

Each CDR3 protein is one row after TCRdb ran MiXCR on the 5' RACE reads. This table has approximately 250,000 distinct CDR3 sequences, around 16% appearing once. This clonotype occurred many times. What it recognizes is unknown. Material for sequencing was PBMCs or a T cell subset sorted from them (not recorded which). The clonotype originates from a man younger than 30 who had mild COVID-19 (a few samples of this study predate the infection). Cell type and time point are not known. The J gene is TRBJ2-3, the V gene TRBV5-6, with 8 bases that match TRBD2. CDR3 sequence reads: CASSLRGGEGTDTQYF. Written as DNA, the CDR3 is TGTGCCAGCAGCTTGCGGGGGGGCGAGGGCACAGATACGCAGTATTTT.